The sequence of this T cell receptor (beta chain) was determined in a study of blood T cell repertoires in COVID-19. Study in general: Donors in the United States, Italy and Spain gave samples during acute or convalescent COVID-19.

Clones were read by immunoSEQ multiplex PCR, and TCRdb kept only the in-frame ones, dropping some. The sample includes about 140,000 clones, around nine tenths seen only once; the top ten take 4.3%. The ends lost 6 bases at V and 6 bases at J; junction bases unmatched: 10. CDR1 MNHNY and CDR2 SVGAGI come from the germline V gene (reference sequence). This CDR3 comprises 16 residues. The chain uses TRBV6-6 and TRBJ2-1, with TRBD2 matching over 11 bases. This TCR was sampled from a woman aged 40-49 years with acute or convalescent COVID-19. The sequenced material came from peripheral blood. CDR3 sequence reads: CASSLHLAGGFNEQFF. The CDR3 coding sequence is TGTGCCAGCAGCCTCCATCTAGCGGGAGGTTTCAATGAGCAGTTCTTC.